A single sample is the source of the 12 T cell receptor beta chains below, sequenced in a study of post-analysis software for immune sequencing data. General study findings and limits: Higher frequency in patients than in controls was seen for about five TRBV segments, with TRBV5-6, TRBV5-1 and TRBV20-1 among them.

cDNA libraries of TCR beta carried unique molecular identifiers. TCRdb redid the calling of the PCR reads with MiXCR, one entry per CDR3 protein. The sample includes 350,000 to 500,000 distinct CDR3 sequences, 30% to 40% of them seen just once. Their target antigens are unknown. Sequenced sample: blood. These receptors all stem from a girl aged 2 to 10 with multiple sclerosis.

V gene TRBV5-1 combines with J gene TRBJ1-2; 10 nucleotides match TRBD1. This CDR3 is built from 14 residues. With V trimmed by 4 bases and J by 6 bases, 6 bases remained unmatched. Per germline, CDR1 SGHRS and CDR2 YFSETQ. This chain's CDR3 is CASSTGTGEDGYTF. CDR3 bases: TGCGCCAGCAGCACCGGGACAGGGGAGGATGGCTACACCTTC.

The count of this clonotype is one. CDR3 DNA: TGTGCCACCAGTTTCGGACAGGGGGTTCCGGGGGAGACCCAGTACTTC. Amino acids: CATSFGQGVPGETQYF. The J gene is TRBJ2-5, the V gene TRBV15; TRBD1 aligns across 10 bases. There are 16 residues in the CDR3. Germline CDR1 LNHNV, CDR2 YYDKDF (reference sequence). J lost 5 bases, V lost 6 bases, and 12 bases had no gene match.

In its sample, this clonotype was seen once. The chain is built from TRBV7-9 and TRBJ1-2, with D possibly TRBD1 on 6 matching bases. CDR1 SEHNR and CDR2 FQNEAQ come from the germline V gene (reference sequence). The CDR3 extends over 14 amino acids. V lost 6 bases and J 6 bases, leaving 17 bases between the germline ends. The CDR3 loop reads CASSGDIQVHGYTF. The CDR3 DNA sequence: TGTGCCAGCAGTGGGGACATCCAGGTACATGGCTACACCTTC.

The chain couples TRBV28 to TRBJ1-1; 9 bases are a match to TRBD1. The V gene end was trimmed by 3 bases and the J gene end by 4 bases; junction bases not matched to a gene: 3. Germline lookup yields CDR1 MDHEN and CDR2 SYDVKM. The length of the CDR3 is 14 residues. CDR3 in amino acids: CASSFRDRVTEAFF. The CDR3 bases are TGTGCCAGCAGTTTCCGGGACAGGGTCACTGAAGCTTTCTTT.

This chain links TRBV11-1 with TRBJ2-4, with 10 bases identical to TRBD2. J lost 2 bases, V lost 4 bases, and 8 bases had no gene match. CDR1 and CDR2 (germline): SGHAT, FQDESV (reference sequence). CDR3 size: 17 residues. CDR3 sequence (DNA): TGTGCCAGCAGCTCCAGCGGGGGGGGCGCTTCCAAAAACATTCAGTACTTC. Protein sequence: CASSSSGGGASKNIQYF.

The table lists this clonotype with a few counts. The rearrangement joins TRBV5-8 to TRBJ1-6; D not resolved. From germline, CDR1 is SGHTS and CDR2 YDEGEE. V was trimmed by 2 bases and J by 6 bases, leaving 9 bases between them. CDR3 length equals 14 residues. The CDR3 DNA reads as TGTGCCAGCAGCTTTTGGGGAGGTAATTCACCCCTCCACTTT. Protein sequence: CASSFWGGNSPLHF.

This clonotype was seen more than once but under ten times. The V gene is TRBV28, the J gene TRBJ2-3; D is undetermined. Trimming removed 6 bases from V and 1 base from J, with 11 bases in between. Germline V CDR1 and CDR2: MDHEN, SYDVKM. This CDR3 contains 14 residues. CDR3 DNA sequence: TGTGCCAGCAGGAAGCCAGACGGCACAGATACGCAGTATTTT. Protein product: CASRKPDGTDTQYF.

This clonotype turned up a few times. The chain carries TRBV29-1 and TRBJ2-3; 13 bases match TRBD2. The CDR3 spans 15 residues. Germline V gene sequence: CDR1 SQVTM, CDR2 ANQGSEA. J was trimmed by 2 bases and V by 5 bases; bases with no gene match: 4. This chain's CDR3 is CSVLGLAGDTDTQYF. CDR3 DNA sequence: TGCAGCGTTCTAGGACTAGCGGGGGACACAGATACGCAGTATTTT.

This clonotype was counted only a few times. The chain links TRBV7-9 to TRBJ2-7, with D perhaps TRBD1 (5 bases). With 7 bases removed from V and 2 bases from J, the gap between germline ends came to 15 bases. The CDR3 has 14 amino acids. Germline V gene sequence: CDR1 SEHNR, CDR2 FQNEAQ (reference sequence). The CDR3 bases are TGTGCCAGCATTAGGACATCTCCCACCTACGAGCAGTACTTC. It translates to CASIRTSPTYEQYF.

This clonotype came up a few times. V and J are TRBV5-1 and TRBJ1-5; TRBD1 agrees at 7 bases. Germline lookup yields CDR1 SGHRS and CDR2 YFSETQ. V gave up 3 bases and J gave up 7 bases; unmatched junction bases: 7. CDR3 length equals 14 residues. CDR3 protein: CASSSGQAGQPQHF. CDR3 bases: TGCGCCAGCAGCTCCGGACAGGCTGGACAGCCCCAGCATTTT.

V usage is TRBV6-2 or TRBV6-3 and J usage is TRBJ2-7; D unclear. Germline V gene sequence: CDR1 MNHEY, CDR2 SVGEGT. CDR3 length: 11 amino acids. V lost 6 bases, J lost 6 bases, and 9 bases lay in between. CDR3 nucleotide sequence: TGTGCCAGCAGGACACTACGCGAGCAGTACTTC. Translating gives CASRTLREQYF.

The chain recombines TRBV20-1 with TRBJ2-2; D possibly corresponds to TRBD1 (6 bases). Germline loops: CDR1 DFQATT, CDR2 SNEGSKA (reference sequence). This CDR3 has 16 amino acids. Trimming removed 7 bases at V and 0 bases at J, with 18 bases between. This CDR3 reads CSVESYRASNTGELFF. The CDR3 DNA is TGCAGTGTCGAGTCCTACAGGGCCTCGAACACCGGGGAGCTGTTTTTT.